The entry below gives a single T cell receptor (beta chain) sequence along with its context. Its cognate antigen is unknown. This specimen comes from a study of PD-L1 blockade in urothelial cancer. On the study more broadly: Male sex and bladder-origin urothelial cancer characterized about 85% of the 29 patients. Blood analyses occurred 3 weeks (second dose) and 6 weeks post treatment start. The median number of T cells present in blood samples was 130,000 to 150,000.

Study-wide results and limits: Sub-median blood TCR clonality before treatment predicted longer survival.

Germline V gene sequence: CDR1 MNHNS, CDR2 SASEGT. V lost 7 bases and J 3 bases, leaving 16 bases between the germline ends. The CDR3 length is 14 residues. The assay was immunoSEQ multiplex PCR, and TCRdb's table has in-frame clones only and misses some. The sample carries about 47,000 clones, approximately 78% recorded once. The time point: pretreatment peripheral blood. The clonotype comes from a man in his forties or fifties with urothelial cancer. The chain carries TRBV6-1 and TRBJ2-7; a possible D gene is TRBD1 (6 bases). Sequenced here: PBMCs, sampled around atezolizumab (anti-PD-L1) treatment. Here the CDR3 reads CASIKQGPLYEQYV. CDR3 in DNA: TGTGCCAGCATTAAACAGGGTCCCCTCTACGAGCAGTACGTC.